The 23 T cell receptor beta chains given below trace back to one sample, sequenced in a study of radiotherapy plus CTLA-4 blockade in lung cancer. TCRdb's table, derived via immunoSEQ multiplex PCR, lists solely in-frame clones and lacks some. The sample records some 64,000 clones, roughly 80% being singletons. Here the sequenced sample was peripheral blood, taken from a patient treated with radiotherapy plus ipilimumab. These receptor sequences come from a human donor with non-small cell lung cancer who had a complete response to radiotherapy plus ipilimumab.

The gene calls are TRBV6-6 and TRBJ1-6; D is unresolved. The CDR3 is 15 residues long. The V end lost 7 bases, the J end lost 9 bases, and 19 bases lay between the germline ends. Germline lookup yields CDR1 MNHNY and CDR2 SVGAGI (reference sequence). For the CDR3, the DNA is TGTGCCAGCACCGGAGAAGAGGGAGGGATTTCACCCCTCCACTTT. As protein: CASTGEEGGISPLHF.

The chain carries TRBV13 and TRBJ2-1; D unclear. This CDR3 has 13 residues. The ends were cut back, 5 bases at V and 6 bases at J, with 11 bases in the middle. Germline V gives CDR1 PRHDT, CDR2 FYEKMQ (reference sequence). The CDR3 reads CASSPVGSNEQFF. For the CDR3, the DNA is TGTGCCAGCAGCCCCGTGGGAAGCAATGAGCAGTTCTTC.

The chain links TRBV7-2 to TRBJ2-3; TRBD2 matches at 9 bases. Germline V CDR1 and CDR2: SGHTA, FQGNSA. The junction had 9 bases not matched to a gene; V was cut back by 0 bases and J by 8 bases. CDR3 size: 16 residues. As DNA, the CDR3 is TGTGCCAGCAGCTTAGCCCCGGGACTAGCATTTGGTACGCAGTATTTT. Amino acids: CASSLAPGLAFGTQYF.

The gene calls are TRBV7-2 and TRBJ2-3; D is unresolved. This CDR3 is built from 13 residues. The germline gives CDR1 SGHTA, CDR2 FQGNSA. V dropped 5 bases and J dropped 4 bases, with 10 bases sitting between them. DNA for the CDR3: TGTGCCAGCAGCCCCCCCGGGTCAGATACGCAGTATTTT. As protein: CASSPPGSDTQYF.

The chain combines TRBV30 with TRBJ1-2, with 7 nucleotides matching TRBD1. The CDR3 is 14 residues long. The ends lost 0 bases at V and 7 bases at J; junction bases unmatched: 8. Looked up from germline, CDR1 is GTSNPN and CDR2 is SVGIG (reference sequence). This CDR3 is CAWSVYTTGVGYTF. The CDR3, as DNA: TGTGCCTGGAGTGTATACACAACAGGGGTTGGCTACACCTTC.

The V call is TRBV6-6, the J call TRBJ2-7; 9 bases are shared with TRBD1. The CDR3 is made up of 15 amino acids. Germline CDR1 reads MNHNY; CDR2 reads SVGAGI (reference sequence). J gave up 4 bases and V 3 bases, and 7 bases lay outside the gene matches. CDR3 nucleotides: TGTGCCAGCAGTTATAAACAGGGGGCTGAGTACGAGCAGTACTTC. It is translated as CASSYKQGAEYEQYF.

This clone was observed once. V and J are TRBV2 and TRBJ2-7; D gene unclear. The germline V gene has CDR1 SNHLY and CDR2 FYNNEI. The CDR3 runs 12 residues. V was trimmed by 6 bases and J by 3 bases, leaving 9 bases between them. CDR3 residues: CASRPTGYEQYV. CDR3 in DNA: TGTGCCAGCAGACCGACTGGCTACGAGCAGTACGTC.

The rearrangement uses TRBV5-1 and TRBJ1-2; D unclear. The CDR3 loop spans 13 amino acids. The germline CDR1 and CDR2 sequences are SGHRS and YFSETQ. Trimming removed 0 bases from V and 8 bases from J, with 11 bases in between. The CDR3 spells CASSLETRSGYTF. Written as DNA, the CDR3 is TGCGCCAGCAGCTTGGAGACCAGATCGGGCTACACCTTC.

The genes are TRBV5-1 and TRBJ1-5, with TRBD1 matching over 7 bases. Germline lookup yields CDR1 SGHRS and CDR2 YFSETQ. The J segment lost 3 bases and the V segment lost 0 bases, leaving 3 bases of the junction unmatched. The CDR3 runs 15 residues. CDR3 amino acids: CASSLGQGVNQPQHF. The CDR3 region has the DNA TGCGCCAGCAGCTTGGGTCAGGGGGTCAATCAGCCCCAGCATTTT.

V usage is TRBV6-1 and J usage is TRBJ2-3; 7 bases agree with TRBD2. V was pared by 4 bases and J by 2 bases, with 12 bases of the junction left unmatched. CDR3 size: 17 residues. Germline CDR1 and CDR2: MNHNS and SASEGT. CDR3 region: CASSVRRDYSYTDTQYF. The CDR3 DNA follows: TGTGCCAGCAGTGTACGCCGGGACTACTCTTACACAGATACGCAGTATTTT.

This clone has just a few counts. This chain links TRBV7-9 with TRBJ1-4; D uncertain. Germline V CDR1 and CDR2: SEHNR, FQNEAQ (reference sequence). The CDR3 covers 15 residues. V was trimmed by 2 bases and J by 7 bases, leaving 14 bases between them. CDR3 loop: CASSLPLAGSEKLFF. CDR3 DNA sequence: TGTGCCAGCAGCTTACCCTTAGCGGGGAGTGAAAAACTGTTTTTT.

The chain is built from TRBV29-1 and TRBJ2-5; D gene uncertain. Trimming stripped 4 bases from V and 4 bases from J, with 13 bases between. The CDR3 runs 13 residues. In germline, CDR1 is SQVTM, CDR2 ANQGSEA. The CDR3 is CSVVGNFGETQYF. The CDR3 DNA reads TGCAGCGTTGTAGGCAATTTTGGAGAGACCCAGTACTTC.

This rearrangement joins TRBV2 to TRBJ2-1, with D tentatively TRBD2 (6 bases). Germline lookup yields CDR1 SNHLY and CDR2 FYNNEI. The CDR3 contains 14 residues. Trimming pared 4 bases from V and 5 bases from J, leaving 12 bases between. CDR3 bases: TGTGCCAGCAGTGCCGGGACTCAGAACAATGAGCAGTTCTTC. Its protein product is CASSAGTQNNEQFF. Drawing the rest from reference TRBV2 and TRBJ2-1, the complete variable domain is EPEVTQTPSHQVTQMGQEVILRCVPISNHLYFYWYRQILGQKVEFLVSFYNNEISEKSEIFDDQFSVERPDGSNFTLKIRSTKLEDSAMYFCASSAGTQNNEQFFGPGTRLTVL.

This clone was recorded once. The chain couples TRBV19 to TRBJ2-1; TRBD2 matches at 11 bases. CDR3 length: 16 amino acids. Germline lookup yields CDR1 LNHDA and CDR2 SQIVND (reference sequence). Trimming removed 0 bases from V and 6 bases from J; junction bases left unmatched: 4. The DNA of the CDR3 is TGTGCCAGTAGTATAGATCCGGGACTAGCGGTCAATGAGCAGTTCTTC. As protein: CASSIDPGLAVNEQFF.

The chain combines TRBV20-1 with TRBJ2-3; D gene uncertain. Germline V gives CDR1 DFQATT, CDR2 SNEGSKA (reference sequence). Trimming removed 6 bases at V and 2 bases at J, with 6 bases between. The CDR3 is 11 residues long. The CDR3 here is CSAEHTDTQYF. CDR3 nucleotides: TGCAGTGCAGAGCACACAGATACGCAGTATTTT.

J is TRBJ2-2 and V is TRBV7-2; no clear D gene. The germline V gene has CDR1 SGHTA and CDR2 FQGNSA. V was clipped by 4 bases and J by 5 bases, with 5 bases between them. The CDR3 contains 12 residues. In DNA form, the CDR3 reads TGTGCCAGCAGCTCCAGGACCGGGGAGCTGTTTTTT. Translated, it gives CASSSRTGELFF.

The chain employs TRBV19 and TRBJ2-3, with D possibly TRBD1 on 5 matching bases. V was pared by 6 bases and J by 5 bases, with 24 bases between. From germline, CDR1 is LNHDA and CDR2 SQIVND (reference sequence). The CDR3 contains 17 residues. The CDR3 sequence is CASSPPLMPGFKDTQYF. The CDR3 nucleotides read TGTGCCAGTAGCCCCCCCCTAATGCCAGGGTTCAAAGATACGCAGTATTTT.

The chain combines TRBV6-6 with TRBJ2-4, with 12 bases lining up with TRBD1. Germline CDR1 MNHNY, CDR2 SVGAGI (reference sequence). V lost 4 bases and J lost 6; bases outside the gene matches: 7. The CDR3 has 16 residues. The CDR3 loop reads CASSSPGTGGGNIQYF. In DNA, the CDR3 is TGTGCCAGCAGTTCCCCCGGGACAGGGGGCGGAAACATTCAGTACTTC.

The DNA of the CDR3 is TGTGCCAGCAGCCCCCTGAGCGACACCGGGGAGCTGTTTTTT. Its translation: CASSPLSDTGELFF. The rearrangement links TRBV11-3 to TRBJ2-2; D gene ambiguous. The CDR3 consists of 14 residues. V dropped 5 bases and J dropped 3 bases, with 10 bases sitting between them. From germline, CDR1 is SGHNT and CDR2 YENEEA.

Notes on this clone: Other DNA sequences within the sample encode an identical CDR3. The rearrangement uses TRBV4-2 and TRBJ1-2; a weak D match, TRBD1 (6 bases). CDR3 length: 21 residues. The germline gives CDR1 LGHNA, CDR2 YNFKEQ. Trimming shortened V by 4 bases and J by 4 bases, and 34 bases separated the two germline ends. The CDR3 reads CASSLGVFGASGALKSYGYTF. The CDR3 DNA is TGTGCCAGCAGCCTTGGAGTCTTTGGCGCGTCAGGGGCCCTTAAAAGCTATGGCTACACCTTC.

This clone came up a few times. At one end, the junction sequence differs from germline, possibly due to a read error. J is TRBJ2-2 and V is TRBV2; D is unresolved. Per the germline V gene, CDR1 is SNHLY and CDR2 is FYNNEI. This CDR3 is 11 amino acids long. DNA of the CDR3: TGTGCCAGTAGGAACGCCGGGGAGCTGTTTTTT. The encoded protein is CASRNAGELFF. The entire variable domain, with the rest obtained from reference TRBV2 and TRBJ2-2, is as follows: EPEVTQTPSHQVTQMGQEVILRCVPISNHLYFYWYRQILGQKVEFLVSFYNNEISEKSEIFDDQFSVERPDGSNFTLKIRSTKLEDSAMYFCASRNAGELFFGEGSRLTVL.

This chain joins TRBV21-1 and TRBJ2-3; no DNA check was done on the table's D call, TRBD1. TRBV21-1 is termed a pseudogene. The CDR3 is 14 residues long. In nucleotides, the CDR3 is TGTGCCGGGGCGCGGCGGTATATCACAGATACGCAGTATTTT. This encodes CAGARRYITDTQYF.

This chain uses TRBV19 with TRBJ1-1, with D unclear. The CDR3 length is 13 residues. Germline V gene lookup returns CDR1 LNHDA and CDR2 SQIVND (reference sequence). Trimming removed 8 bases at V and 8 bases at J, with 18 bases between. CDR3: CASCSLRPGEAFF. The CDR3 nucleotides read TGTGCCAGTTGTTCGTTACGGCCCGGGGAAGCTTTCTTT. The full variable domain, completed using reference TRBV19 and TRBJ1-1, is DGGITQSPKYLFRKEGQNVTLSCEQNLNHDAMYWYRQDPGQGLRLIYYSQIVNDFQKGDIAEGYSVSREKKESFPLTVTSAQKNPTAFYLCASCSLRPGEAFFGQGTRLTVV.